The 26 T cell receptor beta chains reported below all come from one sample, sequenced in a study of post-analysis software for immune sequencing data. No antigen is known for these receptors. The study, taken as a whole, reports: Included in a set of roughly five TRBV segments more frequent in patients than controls were TRBV5-6, TRBV5-1 and TRBV20-1.

Researchers reported that TCR beta cDNA libraries carried unique molecular identifiers. TCRdb recomputed calls from the PCR reads with MiXCR, one row per CDR3 protein. Among 450,000 or so distinct CDR3 sequences listed, 45% were seen once. Sequencing was carried out using blood. The receptors here all came from a girl aged 10 to 17 with multiple sclerosis.

This clonotype has just a few counts. V and J are TRBV12-3 or TRBV12-4 and TRBJ1-4; 7 bases map to TRBD1. There are 13 residues in the CDR3. V trimming: 6 bases; J trimming: 7 bases; junction bases outside the gene matches: 5. CDR3 DNA: TGTGCCAGCAGGTCACAGGGGACTGAAAAACTGTTTTTT. Its protein is CASRSQGTEKLFF.

This chain uses TRBV9 with TRBJ2-7; 7 nucleotides align to TRBD1. The germline gives CDR1 SGDLS, CDR2 YYNGEE. Unmatched junction bases numbered 16, after V lost 3 bases and J lost 4 bases. The CDR3 totals 17 residues. CDR3 coding DNA: TGTGCCAGCAGCGGAGGAGGACACCATGGGACAGTATACGAGCAGTACTTC. Protein sequence: CASSGGGHHGTVYEQYF.

This chain links TRBV7-9 with TRBJ2-7; 7 bases are a match to TRBD2. Trimming removed 7 bases from V and 6 bases from J; junction bases left unmatched: 15. The length of the CDR3 is 15 residues. Germline-derived CDR1 and CDR2 are SEHNR and FQNEAQ (reference sequence). The CDR3 loop is CASTPRGRVGGEQYF. The DNA for the CDR3 is TGTGCCAGCACCCCCAGAGGGAGGGTAGGCGGCGAGCAGTACTTC.

In this sample, this clonotype turned up many times. The chain carries TRBV18 and TRBJ2-6; no clear D gene. The germline gives CDR1 KGHSH, CDR2 LQKENI. CDR3 length equals 14 residues. V lost 8 bases and J 4 bases, leaving 12 bases between the germline ends. CDR3 in amino acids: CASSPSSGANVLTF. Written as DNA, the CDR3 is TGTGCCAGCAGCCCCAGTTCCGGGGCCAACGTCCTGACTTTC. The full variable domain, completed using reference TRBV18 and TRBJ2-6, is NAGVMQNPRHLVRRRGQEARLRCSPMKGHSHVYWYRQLPEEGLKFMVYLQKENIIDESGMPKERFSAEFPKEGPSILRIQQVVRGDSAAYFCASSPSSGANVLTFGAGSRLTVL.

The V call is TRBV20-1, the J call TRBJ2-5, with TRBD2 matching 12 bases. Per germline, CDR1 DFQATT and CDR2 SNEGSKA (reference sequence). CDR3 length: 15 residues. V shed 2 bases, J shed 4 bases, and the junction held 5 bases outside the gene matches. The CDR3: CSARLAGGGRETQYF. Here the CDR3 DNA reads TGCAGTGCTAGACTAGCGGGAGGGGGTCGAGAGACCCAGTACTTC.

J is TRBJ2-1 and V is TRBV7-3, with 8 bases identical to TRBD2. Germline CDR1 and CDR2: SGHTA and FQGTGA. This CDR3 contains 15 residues. V lost 3 bases, J lost 4 bases, and 5 bases stayed unmatched. The CDR3, as DNA: TGTGCCAGCAGCTTTAGCGGGAAGGGTTACAATGAGCAGTTCTTC. The encoded protein is CASSFSGKGYNEQFF.

J is TRBJ2-7 and V is TRBV20-1, with D unclear. The germline V and J ends were trimmed by 3 bases and 2 bases, with 14 bases remaining between them. CDR1 is DFQATT, CDR2 SNEGSKA, per germline (reference sequence). This CDR3 is built from 14 residues. The CDR3 loop reads CSASGRSEPYEQYF. CDR3 bases: TGCAGTGCTAGCGGCCGATCAGAGCCCTACGAGCAGTACTTC.

Only a few counts were recorded for this clonotype. The genes are TRBV7-9 and TRBJ2-5, with a possible D match to TRBD2 (6 bases). Looked up from germline, CDR1 is SEHNR and CDR2 is FQNEAQ (reference sequence). The germline V and J ends were trimmed by 8 bases and 1 base, with 17 bases remaining between them. The CDR3 length is 15 residues. CDR3 region: CASHQGAGSQETQYF. CDR3 bases: TGTGCCAGCCATCAGGGAGCGGGTTCCCAAGAGACCCAGTACTTC. Using reference TRBV7-9 and TRBJ2-5 for the parts outside the CDR3, the full variable domain is DTGVSQNPRHKITKRGQNVTFRCDPISEHNRLYWYRQTLGQGPEFLTYFQNEAQLEKSRLLSDRFSAERPKGSFSTLEIQRTEQGDSAMYLCASHQGAGSQETQYFGPGTRLLVL.

J is TRBJ2-1 and V is TRBV6-2 or TRBV6-3; 8 bases are shared with TRBD1. CDR1 and CDR2 (germline): MNHEY, SVGEGT. V was clipped by 5 bases and J by 2 bases; unmatched bases: 2. The CDR3 loop spans 14 amino acids. The chain's CDR3 is CASSVRGPYNEQFF. The CDR3 coding sequence is TGTGCCAGCAGTGTCAGGGGGCCCTACAATGAGCAGTTCTTC.

This sequence joins TRBV5-1 and TRBJ2-7, with D possibly TRBD2 on 7 matching bases. Per germline, CDR1 SGHRS and CDR2 YFSETQ. V gave up 4 bases and J gave up 3 bases, with 17 bases separating them. This CDR3 is built from 15 residues. CDR3 coding DNA: TGCGCCAGCAGCCTTGGATTAGGGGGGGTCTACGAGCAGTACTTC. This gives the protein CASSLGLGGVYEQYF.

The V call is TRBV7-9, the J call TRBJ1-6; weak D call: TRBD1 (6 bases). Trimming stripped 0 bases from V and 7 bases from J, with 10 bases between. The CDR3 is 15 residues long. CDR1 is SEHNR, CDR2 FQNEAQ, per germline (reference sequence). The DNA of the CDR3 is TGTGCCAGCAGCTTAGCGACAGGTCTCAATTCACCCCTCCACTTT. Its protein is CASSLATGLNSPLHF. The full variable domain, completed using reference TRBV7-9 and TRBJ1-6, is DTGVSQNPRHKITKRGQNVTFRCDPISEHNRLYWYRQTLGQGPEFLTYFQNEAQLEKSRLLSDRFSAERPKGSFSTLEIQRTEQGDSAMYLCASSLATGLNSPLHFGNGTRLTVT.

This chain uses TRBV6-5 with TRBJ1-6, with 7 bases lining up with TRBD1. V lost 1 base, J lost 8 bases, and 5 bases stayed unmatched. Germline V gene data show CDR1 as MNHEY and CDR2 as SVGAGI. CDR3 length: 15 residues. The DNA for the CDR3 is TGTGCCAGCAGTTACTTCGACAGGGCGGATTCACCCCTCCACTTT. Encoded protein: CASSYFDRADSPLHF.

In the case of this clonotype: An end of the junction does not agree with germline; a read error may underlie this. This chain joins TRBV6-5 and TRBJ2-7, with D possibly being TRBD1 or TRBD2 (5 bases each). Germline CDR1 and CDR2: MNHEY and SVGAGI. The length of the CDR3 is 13 residues. The CDR3 sequence: CASIGAASYERYF. The CDR3 coding sequence is TGTGCCAGCATCGGGGCAGCATCCTACGAGCGGTACTTC.

The chain combines TRBV5-1 with TRBJ2-3; D is unresolved. The V gene's germline CDR1 is SGHRS and CDR2 YFSETQ. V was shortened by 0 bases and J by 5 bases, with 16 bases between the two germline ends. This CDR3 is built from 16 residues. The CDR3 here is CASSLVRLSSKDTQYF. DNA of the CDR3: TGCGCCAGCAGCTTGGTCCGACTTTCGAGTAAAGATACGCAGTATTTT.

Only a few counts were recorded for this clonotype. This chain links TRBV10-3 with TRBJ1-1, with D unclear. V was trimmed by 3 bases and J by 4 bases, leaving 15 bases between them. The CDR3 runs to 15 residues. The V gene's germline CDR1 is ENHRY and CDR2 SYGVKD. CDR3 sequence reads: CAISEQSEGGTEAFF. In DNA form, the CDR3 reads TGTGCCATCAGTGAACAGAGCGAGGGAGGCACTGAAGCTTTCTTT.

V usage is TRBV24-1 and J usage is TRBJ2-7, with 7 bases lining up with TRBD2. Germline CDR1 KGHDR, CDR2 SFDVKD. V was pared by 4 bases and J by 7 bases, with 3 bases of the junction left unmatched. The CDR3 is 12 residues long. The CDR3 reads CATSDRREEQYF. In nucleotides, the CDR3 is TGTGCCACCAGTGACCGGCGGGAGGAGCAGTACTTC.

The J gene is TRBJ2-4, the V gene TRBV28; 12 positions match TRBD1. The CDR3 length is 14 residues. Germline assignment: CDR1 MDHEN and CDR2 SYDVKM. J lost 8 bases, V lost 8 bases, and 7 bases had no gene match. In DNA, the CDR3 is TGTGCCAGCTTCGGGACAGGGGGCTTGGACATTCAGTACTTC. Translating gives CASFGTGGLDIQYF.

In its sample, this clonotype was seen a few times. The chain recombines TRBV5-6 with TRBJ2-7; D may be TRBD2 (7 bases). The CDR3 is made up of 17 amino acids. In germline, CDR1 is SGHDT, CDR2 YYEEEE. Trimming stripped 1 base from V and 2 bases from J, with 19 bases between. DNA of the CDR3: TGTGCCAGCAGCTTGCGGGTTGCATGGCGGGGGCCCTACGAGCAGTACTTC. Residues: CASSLRVAWRGPYEQYF.

The table lists this clonotype with a few counts. The chain joins TRBV11-2 to TRBJ2-3, with a weak D call TRBD2 (6 bases). The germline CDR1 and CDR2 sequences are SGHAT and FQNNGV. Trimming cost V 1 base and J 2 bases, with 13 bases left between them. The CDR3 has 16 amino acids. The CDR3 region is CASSLVGGIPTDTQYF. The CDR3 coding sequence is TGTGCCAGCAGCTTAGTTGGCGGGATTCCCACAGATACGCAGTATTTT. Filled out from reference TRBV11-2 and TRBJ2-3, the complete variable domain reads EAGVAQSPRYKIIEKRQSVAFWCNPISGHATLYWYQQILGQGPKLLIQFQNNGVVDDSQLPKDRFSAERLKGVDSTLKIQPAKLEDSAVYLCASSLVGGIPTDTQYFGPGTRLTVL.

V usage is TRBV20-1 and J usage is TRBJ1-5, with D unclear. This CDR3 spans 13 amino acids. V lost 5 bases and J 0 bases, leaving 8 bases between the germline ends. Per the germline V gene, CDR1 is DFQATT and CDR2 is SNEGSKA (reference sequence). As DNA, the CDR3 is TGCAGTGCTCTGGATTATAGCAATCAGCCCCAGCATTTT. It codes for CSALDYSNQPQHF.

This clonotype was observed a single time. This chain links TRBV20-1 with TRBJ2-1; the D call may be TRBD1 or TRBD2 (5 bases each). The CDR3 spans 14 residues. Germline V gives CDR1 DFQATT, CDR2 SNEGSKA (reference sequence). Trimming cost V 2 bases and J 0 bases, with 8 bases left between them. CDR3 coding DNA: TGCAGTGCTAGACCGGGGACCTCCTACAATGAGCAGTTCTTC. Its translation is CSARPGTSYNEQFF.

V gene TRBV27 combines with J gene TRBJ1-5; TRBD1 agrees at 7 bases. Germline CDR1 is MNHEY and CDR2 is SMNVEV (reference sequence). The CDR3 is 14 amino acids. J lost 2 bases, V lost 8 bases, and 6 bases had no gene match. The CDR3 sequence: CASSTGYGNQPQHF. CDR3 DNA: TGTGCCAGCTCGACAGGGTACGGCAATCAGCCCCAGCATTTT.

This clonotype appeared a single time. The chain uses TRBV28 and TRBJ2-7, with 16 positions matching TRBD2. V gave up 6 bases and J gave up 5 bases; unmatched junction bases: 13. Looked up from germline, CDR1 is MDHEN and CDR2 is SYDVKM. The CDR3 spans 18 residues. The CDR3 sequence is CASSSNQGLAGGRNEQYF. In DNA form, the CDR3 reads TGTGCCAGCAGCTCGAACCAGGGACTAGCGGGAGGGCGCAACGAGCAGTACTTC.

This clonotype was counted only a few times. The CDR3 reads CASSEGRNSGRTNEQFF. CDR3 in DNA: TGTGCCAGCAGTGAAGGAAGAAATAGCGGGAGGACCAATGAGCAGTTCTTC. V usage is TRBV6-1 and J usage is TRBJ2-1; 10 bases line up with TRBD2. J was trimmed by 6 bases and V by 1 base; bases with no gene match: 9. CDR1 is MNHNS and CDR2 is SASEGT in the germline V gene. The CDR3 sequence is 17 residues long.

The CDR3 nucleotides are TGTGCCAGCAGGGAGTGGGAGGACGACGGTGAGCAGTTCTTC. Encoded protein: CASREWEDDGEQFF. The V call is TRBV25-1, the J call TRBJ2-1, with a tentative D call TRBD2 (6 bases). CDR1 is MGHDK, CDR2 SYGVNS, per germline. The CDR3 totals 14 residues. With 6 bases removed from V and 9 bases from J, the gap between germline ends came to 18 bases.

This clonotype occurred a few times. This chain connects TRBV6-2 or TRBV6-3 to TRBJ2-5, with D uncertain. V was trimmed by 5 bases and J by 11 bases, leaving 12 bases between them. Germline assignment: CDR1 MNHEY and CDR2 SVGEGT. The CDR3 has 11 amino acids. In nucleotides, the CDR3 is TGTGCCAGCAGTATAGCAGATGAGCAGTACTTC. It yields the protein CASSIADEQYF.